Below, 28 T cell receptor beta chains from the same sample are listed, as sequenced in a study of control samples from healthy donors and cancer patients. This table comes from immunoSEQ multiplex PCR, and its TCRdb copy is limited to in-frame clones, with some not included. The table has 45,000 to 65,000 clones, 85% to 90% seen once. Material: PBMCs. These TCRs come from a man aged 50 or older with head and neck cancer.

CDR3 nucleotide sequence: TGCGCCAGCAGCCAGTTGGCTGAGGGGCAGGAGACCCAGTACTTC. Translation gives CASSQLAEGQETQYF. The genes are TRBV4-3 and TRBJ2-5, with D perhaps given as TRBD1 or TRBD2 (5 bases each). Germline V lookup: CDR1 LGHNA, CDR2 YSLEER. The CDR3 has 15 amino acids. Trimming stripped 3 bases from V and 5 bases from J, with 16 bases between.

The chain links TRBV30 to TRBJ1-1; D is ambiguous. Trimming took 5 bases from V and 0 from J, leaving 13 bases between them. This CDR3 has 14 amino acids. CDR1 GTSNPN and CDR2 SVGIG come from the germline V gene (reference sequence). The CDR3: CAWGPGHLNTEAFF. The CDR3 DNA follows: TGTGCCTGGGGTCCGGGCCATTTGAACACTGAAGCTTTCTTT.

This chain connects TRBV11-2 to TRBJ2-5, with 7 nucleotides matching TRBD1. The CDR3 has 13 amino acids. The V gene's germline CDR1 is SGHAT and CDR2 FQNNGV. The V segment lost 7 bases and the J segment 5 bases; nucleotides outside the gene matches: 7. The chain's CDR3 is CASNTGERETQYF. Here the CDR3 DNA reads TGTGCCAGCAACACAGGGGAGAGGGAGACCCAGTACTTC.

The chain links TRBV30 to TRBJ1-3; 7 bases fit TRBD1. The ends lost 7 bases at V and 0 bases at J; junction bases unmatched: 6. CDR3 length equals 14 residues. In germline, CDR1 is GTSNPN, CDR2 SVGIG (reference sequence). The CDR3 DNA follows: TGTGCCTCACGTCAGGGGGGCTCTGGAAACACCATATATTTT. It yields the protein CASRQGGSGNTIYF.

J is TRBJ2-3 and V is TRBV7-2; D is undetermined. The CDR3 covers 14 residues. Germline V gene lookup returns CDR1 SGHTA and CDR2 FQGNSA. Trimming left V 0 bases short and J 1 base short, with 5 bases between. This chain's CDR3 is CASSLAWGTDTQYF. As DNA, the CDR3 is TGTGCCAGCAGCTTAGCCTGGGGCACAGATACGCAGTATTTT.

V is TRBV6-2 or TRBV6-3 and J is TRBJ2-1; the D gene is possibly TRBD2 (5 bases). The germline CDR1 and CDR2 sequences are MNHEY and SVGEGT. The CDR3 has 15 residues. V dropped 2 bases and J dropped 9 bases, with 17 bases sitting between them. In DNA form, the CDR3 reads TGTGCCAGCAGTTACGGACTCCCCCTCTCTCTTGAGCAGTTCTTC. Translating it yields CASSYGLPLSLEQFF.

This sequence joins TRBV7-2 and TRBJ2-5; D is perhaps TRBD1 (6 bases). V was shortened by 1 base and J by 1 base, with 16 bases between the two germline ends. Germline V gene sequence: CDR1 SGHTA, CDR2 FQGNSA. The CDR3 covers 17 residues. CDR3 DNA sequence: TGTGCCAGCAGCTTAGTGGGCGCAGGGGCCGTCCAAGAGACCCAGTACTTC. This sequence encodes CASSLVGAGAVQETQYF.

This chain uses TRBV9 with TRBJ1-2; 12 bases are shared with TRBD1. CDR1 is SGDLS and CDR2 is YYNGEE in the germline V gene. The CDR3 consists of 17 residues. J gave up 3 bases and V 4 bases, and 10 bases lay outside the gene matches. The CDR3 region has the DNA TGTGCCAGCAGCCCGGGACAGGGGGCTTCGTTTGACTATGGCTACACCTTC. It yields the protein CASSPGQGASFDYGYTF. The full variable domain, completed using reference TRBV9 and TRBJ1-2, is DSGVTQTPKHLITATGQRVTLRCSPRSGDLSVYWYQQSLDQGLQFLIQYYNGEERAKGNILERFSAQQFPDLHSELNLSSLELGDSALYFCASSPGQGASFDYGYTFGSGTRLTVV.

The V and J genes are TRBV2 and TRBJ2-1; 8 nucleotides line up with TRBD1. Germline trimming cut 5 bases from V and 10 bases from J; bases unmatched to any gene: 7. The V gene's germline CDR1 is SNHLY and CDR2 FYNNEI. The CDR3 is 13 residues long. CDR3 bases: TGTGCCAGCAGTACGGACAGGGAGAAAGAGCAGTTCTTC. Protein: CASSTDREKEQFF.

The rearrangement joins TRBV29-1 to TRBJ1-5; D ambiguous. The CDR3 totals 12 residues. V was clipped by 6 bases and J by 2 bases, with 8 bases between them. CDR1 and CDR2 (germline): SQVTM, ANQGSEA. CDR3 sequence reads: CSVRIGNQPQHF. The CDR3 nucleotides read TGCAGCGTCCGGATTGGCAATCAGCCCCAGCATTTT.

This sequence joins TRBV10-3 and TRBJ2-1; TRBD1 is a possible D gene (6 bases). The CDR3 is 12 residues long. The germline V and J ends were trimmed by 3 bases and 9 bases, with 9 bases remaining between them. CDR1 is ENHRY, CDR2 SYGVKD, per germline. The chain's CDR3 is CAISDQGSEQFF. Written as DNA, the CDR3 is TGTGCCATCAGTGATCAGGGGAGTGAGCAGTTCTTC.

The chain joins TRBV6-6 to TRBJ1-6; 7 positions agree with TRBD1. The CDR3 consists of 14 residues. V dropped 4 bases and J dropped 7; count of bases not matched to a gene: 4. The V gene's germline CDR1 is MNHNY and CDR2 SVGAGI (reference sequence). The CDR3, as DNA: TGTGCCAGCAGTTCGGGACAGTCGAATTCACCCCTCCACTTT. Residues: CASSSGQSNSPLHF.

The DNA of the CDR3 is TGTGCCAGCAGCCCGGGACAGGGGCCTGAAAAACTGTTTTTT. This encodes CASSPGQGPEKLFF. The rearrangement joins TRBV7-9 to TRBJ1-4; 10 bases agree with TRBD1. The V gene's germline CDR1 is SEHNR and CDR2 FQNEAQ (reference sequence). V lost 5 bases and J lost 7; bases outside the gene matches: 4. The CDR3 has 14 amino acids. The entire variable domain, with the rest obtained from reference TRBV7-9 and TRBJ1-4, is as follows: DTGVSQNPRHKITKRGQNVTFRCDPISEHNRLYWYRQTLGQGPEFLTYFQNEAQLEKSRLLSDRFSAERPKGSFSTLEIQRTEQGDSAMYLCASSPGQGPEKLFFGSGTQLSVL.

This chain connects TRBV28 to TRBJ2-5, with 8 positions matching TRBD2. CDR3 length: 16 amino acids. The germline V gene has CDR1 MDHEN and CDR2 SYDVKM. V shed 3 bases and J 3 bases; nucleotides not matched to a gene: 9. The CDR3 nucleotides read TGTGCCAGCAGTTTGCCCTTAGCGGGAAGGGAAGAGACCCAGTACTTC. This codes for CASSLPLAGREETQYF. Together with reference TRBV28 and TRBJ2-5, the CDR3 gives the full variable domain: DVKVTQSSRYLVKRTGEKVFLECVQDMDHENMFWYRQDPGLGLRLIYFSYDVKMKEKGDIPEGYSVSREKKERFSLILESASTNQTSMYLCASSLPLAGREETQYFGPGTRLLVL.

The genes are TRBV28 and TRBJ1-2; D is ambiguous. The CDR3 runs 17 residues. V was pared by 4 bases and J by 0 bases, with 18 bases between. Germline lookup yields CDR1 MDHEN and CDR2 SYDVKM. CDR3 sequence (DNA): TGTGCCAGCAGTTCCCGTAGGGCGGAAGCGACTAACTATGGCTACACCTTC. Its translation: CASSSRRAEATNYGYTF.

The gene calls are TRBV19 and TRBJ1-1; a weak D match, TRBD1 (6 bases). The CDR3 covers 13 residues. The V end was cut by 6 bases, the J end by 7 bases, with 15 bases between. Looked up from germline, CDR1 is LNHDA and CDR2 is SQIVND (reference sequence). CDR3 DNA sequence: TGTGCCAGTAGCCGGACAGCCGCCGGTGAAGCTTTCTTT. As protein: CASSRTAAGEAFF.

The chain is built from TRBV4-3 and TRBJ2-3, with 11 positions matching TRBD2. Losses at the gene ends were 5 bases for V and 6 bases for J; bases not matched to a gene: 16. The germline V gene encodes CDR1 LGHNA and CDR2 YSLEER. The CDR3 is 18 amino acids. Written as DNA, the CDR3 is TGCGCCAGCAGCAAAAGTTGGCTAGCGGGGGGCCCTTGGGATACGCAGTATTTT. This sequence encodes CASSKSWLAGGPWDTQYF.

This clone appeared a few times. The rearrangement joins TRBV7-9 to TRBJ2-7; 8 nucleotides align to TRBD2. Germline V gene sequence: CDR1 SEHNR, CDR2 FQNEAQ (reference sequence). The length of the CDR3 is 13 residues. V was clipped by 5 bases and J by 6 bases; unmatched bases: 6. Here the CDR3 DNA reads TGTGCCAGCAGCCCTCGCGGGAGGACCGAGCAGTACTTC. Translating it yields CASSPRGRTEQYF.

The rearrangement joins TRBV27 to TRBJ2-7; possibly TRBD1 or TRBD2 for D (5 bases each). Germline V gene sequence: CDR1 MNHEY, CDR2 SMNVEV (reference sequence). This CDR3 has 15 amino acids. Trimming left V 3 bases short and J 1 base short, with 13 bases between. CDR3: CASSLFRDGSYEQYF. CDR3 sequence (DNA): TGTGCCAGCAGTTTGTTCAGGGACGGGTCCTACGAGCAGTACTTC.

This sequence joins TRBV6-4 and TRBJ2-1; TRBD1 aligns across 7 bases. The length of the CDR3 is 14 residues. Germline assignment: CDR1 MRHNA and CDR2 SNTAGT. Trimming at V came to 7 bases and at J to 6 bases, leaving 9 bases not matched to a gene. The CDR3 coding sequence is TGTGCCAGCAAGCAAGGGGGCGCGTCCAATGAGCAGTTCTTC. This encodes CASKQGGASNEQFF.

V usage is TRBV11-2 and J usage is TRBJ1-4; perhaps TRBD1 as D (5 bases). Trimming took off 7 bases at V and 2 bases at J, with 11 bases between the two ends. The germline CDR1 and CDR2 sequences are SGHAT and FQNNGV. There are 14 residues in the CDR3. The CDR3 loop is CASTRAGTNEKLFF. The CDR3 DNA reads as TGTGCCAGCACCAGGGCTGGTACTAATGAAAAACTGTTTTTT.

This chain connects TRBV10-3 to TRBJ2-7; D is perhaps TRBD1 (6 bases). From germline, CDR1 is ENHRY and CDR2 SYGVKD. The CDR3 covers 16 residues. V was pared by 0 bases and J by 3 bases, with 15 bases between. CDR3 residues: CAISESNGDTNYEQYF. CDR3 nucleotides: TGTGCCATCAGTGAGTCGAACGGGGACACCAACTACGAGCAGTACTTC.

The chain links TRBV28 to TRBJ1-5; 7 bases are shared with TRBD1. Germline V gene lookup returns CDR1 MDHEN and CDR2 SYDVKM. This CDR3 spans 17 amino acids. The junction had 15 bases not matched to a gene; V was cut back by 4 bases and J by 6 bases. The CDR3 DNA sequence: TGTGCCAGCAGTTCTCTAATGGGAGACAGGGTCAGTCAGCCCCAGCATTTT. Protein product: CASSSLMGDRVSQPQHF. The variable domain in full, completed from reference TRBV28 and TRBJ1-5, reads DVKVTQSSRYLVKRTGEKVFLECVQDMDHENMFWYRQDPGLGLRLIYFSYDVKMKEKGDIPEGYSVSREKKERFSLILESASTNQTSMYLCASSSLMGDRVSQPQHFGDGTRLSIL.

The CDR3, as DNA: TGTGCCAGCAGGGCAAGAATGGGGCGGGGGCAAGAGACCCAGTACTTC. This sequence encodes CASRARMGRGQETQYF. The chain links TRBV4-2 to TRBJ2-5; 7 nucleotides align to TRBD2. The CDR3 totals 16 residues. Germline values: CDR1 LGHNA, CDR2 YNFKEQ. The V gene end was trimmed by 6 bases and the J gene end by 2 bases; junction bases not matched to a gene: 12.

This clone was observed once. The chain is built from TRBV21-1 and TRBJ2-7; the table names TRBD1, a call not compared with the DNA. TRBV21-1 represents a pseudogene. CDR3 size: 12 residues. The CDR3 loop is CASSKTAYEQYF. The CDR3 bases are TGTGCCAGCAGCAAGACAGCCTACGAGCAGTACTTC.

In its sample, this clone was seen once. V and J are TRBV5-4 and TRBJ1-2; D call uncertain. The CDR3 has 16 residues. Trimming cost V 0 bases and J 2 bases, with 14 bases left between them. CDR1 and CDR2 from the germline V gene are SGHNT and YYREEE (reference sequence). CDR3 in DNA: TGTGCCAGCAGCTTGGATAACCTGGAGATAAACTATGGCTACACCTTC. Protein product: CASSLDNLEINYGYTF.

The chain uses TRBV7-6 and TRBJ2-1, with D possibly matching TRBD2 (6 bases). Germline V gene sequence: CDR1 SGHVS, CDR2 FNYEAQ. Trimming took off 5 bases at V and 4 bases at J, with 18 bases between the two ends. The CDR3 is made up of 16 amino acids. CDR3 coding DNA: TGTGCCAGCAGCACAAGGGGTAGCGGACCTTACAATGAGCAGTTCTTC. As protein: CASSTRGSGPYNEQFF.

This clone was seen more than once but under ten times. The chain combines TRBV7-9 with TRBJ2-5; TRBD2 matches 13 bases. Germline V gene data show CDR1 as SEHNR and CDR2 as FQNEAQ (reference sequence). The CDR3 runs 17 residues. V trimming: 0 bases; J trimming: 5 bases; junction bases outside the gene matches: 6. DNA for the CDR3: TGTGCCAGCAGCTTAGCGGGACTAGCGGGGAAGGGGGAGACCCAGTACTTC. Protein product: CASSLAGLAGKGETQYF.